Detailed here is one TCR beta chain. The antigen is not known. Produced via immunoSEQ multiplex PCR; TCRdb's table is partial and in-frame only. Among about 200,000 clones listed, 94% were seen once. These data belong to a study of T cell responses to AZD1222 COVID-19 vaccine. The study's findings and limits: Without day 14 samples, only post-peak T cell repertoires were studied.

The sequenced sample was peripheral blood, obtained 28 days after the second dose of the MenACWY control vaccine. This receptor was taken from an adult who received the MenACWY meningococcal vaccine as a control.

DNA for the CDR3: TGTGCCAGCAGTGACGGCAGGGGGAACTATGGCTACACCTTC. Translated: CASSDGRGNYGYTF. The chain combines TRBV2 with TRBJ1-2, with TRBD1 identical over 7 bases. The CDR3 has 14 residues. V shed 3 bases, J shed 2 bases, and the junction held 3 bases outside the gene matches. Germline lookup yields CDR1 SNHLY and CDR2 FYNNEI.